The 15 T cell receptor beta chains reported below all come from one sample, sequenced in a study of T-cell reconstitution after alpha-beta-depleted transplantation in children. TCRbeta library construction was performed incorporating unique molecular identifiers. Using its own MiXCR run on the PCR reads, TCRdb lists one record per CDR3 protein. The sample yields approximately 490,000 distinct CDR3 sequences, over 9.5% seen once. The sample consisted of PBMCs, taken before TCRalphabeta/CD19-depleted stem cell transplant. Receptors originate from a child under 10 years old with inherited bone marrow failure, due to receive a stem cell transplant.

In its sample, this clonotype was seen a few times. A junction end diverges from the germline sequence, so it may reflect a read error. The chain links TRBV27 to TRBJ2-1; D possibly corresponds to TRBD2 (6 bases). The CDR3 is 14 residues long. In germline, CDR1 is MNHEY, CDR2 SMNVEV (reference sequence). Here the CDR3 reads CTSSFSGLDNEQFF. In DNA, the CDR3 is TGCACCAGCAGTTTTAGCGGCTTAGACAATGAGCAGTTCTTC.

The table lists this clonotype with many counts. V gene TRBV28 combines with J gene TRBJ2-1, with 13 bases matching TRBD2. Germline CDR1 and CDR2: MDHEN and SYDVKM. There are 20 residues in the CDR3. V dropped 3 bases and J dropped 0; count of bases not matched to a gene: 11. The CDR3: CASSFTRTSGRTGSYNEQFF. The CDR3 DNA reads as TGTGCCAGCAGTTTCACCCGGACTAGCGGGAGAACCGGCTCCTACAATGAGCAGTTCTTC. The whole variable domain, filled in from reference TRBV28 and TRBJ2-1, reads DVKVTQSSRYLVKRTGEKVFLECVQDMDHENMFWYRQDPGLGLRLIYFSYDVKMKEKGDIPEGYSVSREKKERFSLILESASTNQTSMYLCASSFTRTSGRTGSYNEQFFGPGTRLTVL.

Many counts were recorded for this clonotype. CDR3 coding DNA: TGTGCCAGCAGCCTCGACAGGGGCCGGTGGCAATTTGGTGAGCAGTTCTTC. Its translation is CASSLDRGRWQFGEQFF. V usage is TRBV5-5 and J usage is TRBJ2-1; 8 bases map to TRBD1. V dropped 4 bases and J dropped 9; count of bases not matched to a gene: 18. Germline-derived CDR1 and CDR2 are SGHKS and YYEKEE (reference sequence). The CDR3 is made up of 17 amino acids.

At least ten counts were recorded for this clonotype. The missing conserved phenylalanine or tryptophan at the end of this CDR3 makes a read error likely. The chain combines TRBV7-8 with TRBJ1-1, with TRBD1 matching over 9 bases. Germline V CDR1 and CDR2: SGHVS, FQNEAQ. The CDR3 loop spans 17 amino acids. After removal of 6 bases from V and 3 bases from J, the junction contained 14 bases not matched to a gene. The CDR3 spells CASSRTGGRRWDTEAFS. The CDR3 DNA is TGTGCCAGCAGTCGTACAGGGGGCCGGCGGTGGGACACTGAAGCTTTCTCT.

This clonotype was seen only a few times. The V and J genes are TRBV11-2 and TRBJ2-1; D gene unclear. V was pared by 2 bases and J by 0 bases, with 17 bases between. Germline-derived CDR1 and CDR2 are SGHAT and FQNNGV. CDR3 length: 18 amino acids. CDR3 DNA sequence: TGTGCCAGCAGCTTAACAAGTGGGTACACCTCCTCCTACAATGAGCAGTTCTTC. This encodes CASSLTSGYTSSYNEQFF.

In its sample, this clonotype was seen many times. V gene TRBV5-1 combines with J gene TRBJ1-1; D may be TRBD1 (6 bases). There are 17 residues in the CDR3. V shed 0 bases and J shed 3 bases, with 18 bases lying between them. Per germline, CDR1 SGHRS and CDR2 YFSETQ. The CDR3 here is CASSLGPNRERYTEAFF. CDR3 bases: TGCGCCAGCAGCTTGGGACCTAACAGGGAAAGGTACACTGAAGCTTTCTTT.

Ten or more counts support this clonotype. The chain joins TRBV12-3 or TRBV12-4 to TRBJ2-3; D unclear. Between the trimmed V and J ends, which lost 6 bases and 0 bases, there was a span of 10 bases. CDR3 length equals 14 residues. Here the CDR3 reads CASSDLESTDTQYF. DNA of the CDR3: TGTGCCAGCAGCGATTTAGAAAGCACAGATACGCAGTATTTT.

The chain joins TRBV12-3 or TRBV12-4 to TRBJ2-3, with a tentative D call TRBD2 (6 bases). Trimming removed 4 bases at V and 0 bases at J, with 11 bases between. The CDR3 is 15 amino acids. The CDR3 region has the DNA TGTGCCAGCAGTTGGGGGAGCGGGAGCACAGATACGCAGTATTTT. It encodes CASSWGSGSTDTQYF.

In its sample, this clonotype was seen a few times. The V gene is TRBV12-3 or TRBV12-4, the J gene TRBJ2-6; D unresolved. V lost 6 bases and J 0 bases, leaving 12 bases between the germline ends. The CDR3 runs 16 residues. DNA of the CDR3: TGTGCCAGCAGCCGGACGGATATCTCTGGGGCCAACGTCCTGACTTTC. Translation: CASSRTDISGANVLTF.

Comments on this clonotype: This may stem from a read error, because a much larger clone lies one nucleotide away. It is likely a read error, because the conserved phenylalanine at the end of the CDR3 is missing. The V gene is TRBV6-1, the J gene TRBJ2-1, with 7 bases that match TRBD2. V was clipped by 5 bases and J by 0 bases; unmatched bases: 7. Germline V lookup: CDR1 MNHNS, CDR2 SASEGT. The CDR3 contains 16 residues. The CDR3 loop is CASSKRRESSYNEQFC. The CDR3 coding sequence is TGTGCCAGCAGTAAGCGGCGGGAGAGCTCCTACAATGAGCAGTTCTGC.

This chain connects TRBV5-6 to TRBJ1-1; D is undetermined. The CDR3 is 16 residues long. Trimming took 0 bases from V and 5 from J, leaving 17 bases between them. Germline CDR1 is SGHDT and CDR2 is YYEEEE. Here the CDR3 reads CASSLGLYTAGTEAFF. CDR3 coding DNA: TGTGCCAGCAGCTTGGGTCTATACACCGCGGGGACTGAAGCTTTCTTT.

With regard to this clonotype: A much larger clone differs by one base, so this may be a read error. The V call is TRBV9, the J call TRBJ2-1; D ambiguous. The CDR3 length is 14 residues. Germline CDR1 reads SGDLS; CDR2 reads YYNGEE. The CDR3 sequence: CARSVSESYNEQFF. The CDR3 coding sequence is TGTGCCAGGAGCGTATCTGAGTCCTACAATGAGCAGTTCTTC.

This clonotype was seen at least ten times. V gene TRBV5-5 combines with J gene TRBJ2-7; D is uncertain. The ends were cut back, 1 base at V and 0 bases at J, with 5 bases in the middle. Germline values: CDR1 SGHKS, CDR2 YYEKEE (reference sequence). There are 13 residues in the CDR3. In nucleotides, the CDR3 is TGTGCCAGCAGCTTGACTCACTCCTACGAGCAGTACTTC. It yields the protein CASSLTHSYEQYF.

The J gene is TRBJ2-7, the V gene TRBV27; 10 bases match TRBD1. The germline gives CDR1 MNHEY, CDR2 SMNVEV (reference sequence). J gave up 5 bases and V 10 bases, and 8 bases lay outside the gene matches. The CDR3 is 13 residues long. The CDR3 is CATTTGGAHEQYF. The CDR3 DNA reads TGTGCCACCACGACAGGGGGCGCCCACGAGCAGTACTTC.

At least ten counts were recorded for this clonotype. The CDR3 nucleotides read TGTGCCAGCAGTTCAGGGACAGGGGAATGGTATCCGCAGTACTTC. Its translation: CASSSGTGEWYPQYF. V usage is TRBV12-3 or TRBV12-4 and J usage is TRBJ2-7; TRBD1 aligns across 10 bases. V shed 4 bases and J 9 bases; nucleotides not matched to a gene: 12. The CDR3 spans 15 residues.